This T cell receptor (beta chain) was found in a study of T cells after yellow fever vaccination (dated by TCRdb to the late 2010s). Background for the entire study: The SMART-Seq v4 Ultra Low Input RNA kit was used to prepare libraries from fractions with low cell numbers. Blood samples were taken at several timepoints before and after primary and secondary immunization, and bulk PBMC replicates and cell subsets were isolated. The cohort comprised two healthy male donors, one aged 18 to 30 and one aged 30 to 40 years. Bulk TCR alpha and beta repertoires were sequenced longitudinally to track T-cell clones before and after primary and booster YFV17D yellow fever vaccination. Here is what the overall study found, with its caveats: A small fraction of clonotypes showed up in both the CD4 and CD8 compartments, probably as a result of convergent recombination. Most clones expanded after primary vaccination were re-detected after the booster (96% of CD4 and approximately 85% of CD8), suggesting broad memory maintenance. Compared with the primary T-cell response, the secondary T-cell response was weaker but faster, peaking on day 5 rather than day 15. Because the study included only two donors, the extent to which the findings can be generalized is limited. Because abundant contaminating clonotypes from the bulk population could be contained in FACS-sorted repertoires, computational filtering was required.

TCR cDNA was synthesized by 5'RACE template switching, which introduced a universal primer site and unique molecular identifiers. Priming of cDNA synthesis was performed from both the TCR alpha and TCR beta constant segments. Two PCR steps were used to amplify libraries, with sample barcodes and sequencing adapters being added in the second step. Sequencing of libraries was performed on Illumina HiSeq 2500 (2x100 bp) or NovaSeq (2x150 bp). On the study's bioinformatics: MIGEC was used to demultiplex reads and collapse the reads into UMI consensus sequences, and MiXCR was used for V(D)J alignment. Vaccine-responding clonotypes were identified with edgeR using replicate PBMC samples, with FDR below 0.01 and a log2 fold change above 5 up to day 15 being required. CD4 or CD8 identity was assigned to each bulk clonotype according to whether the clonotype was present at higher abundance in the sequenced CD4 repertoire or the sequenced CD8 repertoire. A clonotype counted as NS4B-specific if enriched at least 10-fold in dextramer-positive versus dextramer-negative fractions, with CD4-biased clonotypes left out. TCRdb ran its own pipeline on the public reads, namely fastp trimming at Q25 and MiXCR clone calling, and kept in-frame beta chains. When rows share a CDR3 protein, they turn into one entry using the most common DNA and genes. What appears here as the V and J calls and clone size reflects TCRdb's work, not the paper's. The sample yields 50,000 to 60,000 distinct CDR3 sequences; more than 6.5% were counted once. 20% to 30% of the sample is in the top ten clones.

There are 17 amino acids in the CDR3, from cysteine to phenylalanine inclusive. CDR3 DNA is the only sequence kept; it has 51 bases, read in frame from the first base. At the junction V is shortened by 7 bases and J by 2 bases, with 23 bases in between. The germline V gene provides CDR1 MNHNS and CDR2 SASEGT. The table lists this clonotype with a few counts. Base-call qualities are not available, and no considerably larger clone is one nucleotide away. The sample's treatment or condition label is to be understood as: live attenuated yellow fever vaccine strain. PBMCs were isolated from peripheral blood using a standard Ficoll-Paque protocol. Epitope-specific CD8 T cells were sorted with a dextramer loaded with the yellow fever NS4B epitope peptide, together with anti-CD3 and anti-CD8 staining. RNA was extracted with TriZol from bulk PBMCs, CD4 and CD8 fractions, and dextramer-positive and dextramer-negative fractions.

The input for sequencing was CD8+ T cells not binding an NS4B(214-222) dextramer, sorted from PBMCs, taken approximately 47 days after the first yellow fever vaccination. Per the publication, the cell subset or site label means: NS4B epitope dextramer-negative CD8 T cells. The TCR was taken from a young man who received the YFV17D yellow fever vaccine. The chain joins TRBV6-1 to TRBJ1-2, and the D gene may be TRBD1, 5 bases matching. The CDR3 is CASIGLTADGVNYGYTF. The nucleotides are TGTGCCAGCATAGGATTGACAGCCGACGGGGTCAACTATGGCTACACCTTC.